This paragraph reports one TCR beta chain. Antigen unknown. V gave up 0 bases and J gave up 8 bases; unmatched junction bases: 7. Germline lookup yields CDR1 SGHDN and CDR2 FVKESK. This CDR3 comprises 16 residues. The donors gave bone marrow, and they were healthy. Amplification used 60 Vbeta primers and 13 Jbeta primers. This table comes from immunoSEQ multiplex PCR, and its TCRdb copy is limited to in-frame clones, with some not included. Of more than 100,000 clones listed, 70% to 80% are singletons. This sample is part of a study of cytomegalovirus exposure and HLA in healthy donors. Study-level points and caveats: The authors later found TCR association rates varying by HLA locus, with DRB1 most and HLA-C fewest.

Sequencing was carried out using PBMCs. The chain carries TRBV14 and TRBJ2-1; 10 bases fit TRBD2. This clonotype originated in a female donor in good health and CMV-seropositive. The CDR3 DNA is TGTGCCAGCAGCCAAGATCTAGCGGGAGCTTTACATGAGCAGTTCTTC. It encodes CASSQDLAGALHEQFF.